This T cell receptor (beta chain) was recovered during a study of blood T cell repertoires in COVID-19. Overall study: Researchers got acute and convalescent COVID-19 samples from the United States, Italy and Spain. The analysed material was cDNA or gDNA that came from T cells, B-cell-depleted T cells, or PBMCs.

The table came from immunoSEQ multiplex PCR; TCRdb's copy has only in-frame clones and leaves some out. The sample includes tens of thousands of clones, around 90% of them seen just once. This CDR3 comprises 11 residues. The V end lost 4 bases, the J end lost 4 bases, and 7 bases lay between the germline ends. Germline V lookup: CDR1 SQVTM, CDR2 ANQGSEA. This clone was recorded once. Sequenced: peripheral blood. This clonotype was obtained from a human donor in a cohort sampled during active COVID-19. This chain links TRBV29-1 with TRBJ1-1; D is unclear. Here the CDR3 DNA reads TGCAGCGTTGCAGTCCGCACTGAAGCTTTCTTT. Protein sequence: CSVAVRTEAFF.